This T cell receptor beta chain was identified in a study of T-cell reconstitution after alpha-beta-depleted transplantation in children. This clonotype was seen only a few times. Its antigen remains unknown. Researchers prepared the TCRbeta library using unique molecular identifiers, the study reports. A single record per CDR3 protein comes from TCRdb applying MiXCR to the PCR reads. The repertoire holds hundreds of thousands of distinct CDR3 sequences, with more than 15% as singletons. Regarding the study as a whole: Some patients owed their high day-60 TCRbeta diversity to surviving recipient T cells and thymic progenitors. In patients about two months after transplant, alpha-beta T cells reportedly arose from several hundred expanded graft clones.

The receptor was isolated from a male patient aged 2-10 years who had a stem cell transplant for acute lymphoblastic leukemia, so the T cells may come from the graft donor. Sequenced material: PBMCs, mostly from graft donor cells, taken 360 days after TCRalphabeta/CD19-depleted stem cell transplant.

CDR3 nucleotide sequence: TGTGCCAGCAGTCCCAGGGTACCCGGGGCCAACGTCCTGACTTTC. Its translation is CASSPRVPGANVLTF. The chain couples TRBV27 to TRBJ2-6; weak D call: TRBD1 (5 bases). The V end was cut by 5 bases, the J end by 4 bases, with 12 bases between. Germline CDR1 and CDR2: MNHEY and SMNVEV (reference sequence). This CDR3 has 15 amino acids.